This TCR beta chain was profiled in a study of cytomegalovirus exposure and HLA in healthy donors. In the study overall: Researchers found that roughly 80% of fewer than 450 genotyped donors fell within the Caucasian-associated ancestry cluster.

Whole-study findings and limits: The classifier reportedly diagnosed cytomegalovirus status with high specificity and sensitivity. A later analysis revealed that TCR association rates differed between HLA loci, peaking at DRB1 and bottoming out at HLA-C. In an earlier analysis, about 87% or about 30%: the productive usage of most TCR beta V segments.

The junction had 10 bases not matched to a gene; V was cut back by 2 bases and J by 8 bases. CDR3 size: 15 residues. Germline V gene sequence: CDR1 KGHSH, CDR2 LQKENI. The PCR ran on 60 Vbeta and 13 Jbeta primers. Some clones are missing from TCRdb's copy, which holds only in-frame ones; the method was immunoSEQ multiplex PCR. The sample includes 200,000 to 300,000 clones, approximately 84% of them seen just once. A word on this clone: What it binds is not known.

Sequencing was performed on PBMCs. The sequence was obtained from a woman in her 40s in good health and CMV-seropositive. This sequence joins TRBV18 and TRBJ1-2, with 8 bases lining up with TRBD1. The CDR3 reads CASSPSSGTGVGYTF. In DNA form, the CDR3 reads TGTGCCAGCTCACCATCGAGCGGGACAGGAGTGGGCTACACCTTC.